Listed below are T cell receptor beta chains from one sample, sequenced in a study of siplizumab effects on memory and regulatory T cells. Sequencing used immunoSEQ multiplex PCR; TCRdb keeps in-frame clones, though not all of them. This sample has approximately 110,000 clones, with about 91% found just once. Sequencing input: Tregs sorted from blood. These receptor sequences come from a human donor in good health. Both conserved end residues are part of each CDR3. The order of the fields is J gene, D gene, V gene, clone size, CDR3 length, CDR3 DNA, CDR3 protein. D genes are given only for firm matches. Part of the rows lack a size; the others show once, few, many or a class for expanded clones.

TRBJ2-7 - TRBV6-4 - 14 TGTGCCAGCAGTGACGGACCCCCCTCCTACGAGCAGTACTTC CASSDGPPSYEQYF
TRBJ2-5 TRBD1 TRBV7-2 - 14 TGTGCCAGCAGCTTGGACAGGGGGAGTGAGACCCAGTACTTC CASSLDRGSETQYF
TRBJ2-1 - TRBV6-4 - 15 TGTGCCAGCAGTGTGGCGGGGTACTCCTACAATGAGCAGTTCTTC CASSVAGYSYNEQFF
TRBJ1-2 - TRBV7-9 - 15 TGTGCCAGCAGCTTGGGGGACACTGAAGTGTCTGGCTACACCTTC CASSLGDTEVSGYTF
TRBJ1-4 - TRBV2 - 12 TGTGCCAGCAGCAGGGTCGGCGAAAAACTGTTTTTT CASSRVGEKLFF
TRBJ1-1 - TRBV5-8 - 11 TGTGCCAGCAGCTTATTCACTGAAGCTTTCTTT CASSLFTEAFF
TRBJ2-7 TRBD2 TRBV5-1 once 15 TGCGCCAGCTACCCGACTAGCGGCTCTACCTACGAGCAGTACTTC CASYPTSGSTYEQYF
TRBJ1-1 TRBD1 TRBV27 - 14 TGTGCCAGCAGACTGGGACAGTGGGCAACTGAAGCTTTCTTT CASRLGQWATEAFF
TRBJ2-7 TRBD1 TRBV29-1 - 13 TGCAGCGTTGTTCGAACAGGGGGTTACGAGCAGTACTTC CSVVRTGGYEQYF
TRBJ1-1 TRBD1 TRBV29-1 - 13 TGCAGCGTTGATAGGACAGGGGTAACTGAAGCTTTCTTT CSVDRTGVTEAFF
TRBJ2-7 TRBD1 TRBV9 - 14 TGTGCCAGCAGCGCGACAGGGGGAGGGTACGAGCAGTACTTC CASSATGGGYEQYF
TRBJ2-7 TRBD1 TRBV18 - 15 TGTGCCAGCTCACCCAATCAGGGGGCCCCCTACGAGCAGTACTTC CASSPNQGAPYEQYF
TRBJ1-1 TRBD1 TRBV5-1 - 14 TGCGCCAGCAGCCCGCAGGGGGCAGGTACTGAAGCTTTCTTT CASSPQGAGTEAFF
TRBJ1-2 - TRBV6-1 - 14 TGTGCCAGCAGTGAAGGTTGGCAGTCGGCTGGCTACACCTTC CASSEGWQSAGYTF
TRBJ1-5 - TRBV5-1 - 15 TGCGCCAGCAGCTTGGGTCAGTATAGCAATCAGCCCCAGCATTTT CASSLGQYSNQPQHF
TRBJ2-1 - TRBV20-1 once 11 TGCAGTGCATCGGAGGGAGATGAGCAGTTCTTC CSASEGDEQFF
TRBJ2-2 - TRBV5-5 - 15 TGTGCCAGCAGCTTGCGGGGAGGAAACACCGGGGAGCTGTTTTTT CASSLRGGNTGELFF
TRBJ2-7 - TRBV11-3 once 14 TGTGCCAGCAGCTTACAGGGAAGAGGCTACGAGCAGTACTTC CASSLQGRGYEQYF
TRBJ1-3 TRBD1 TRBV5-5 - 16 TGTGCCAGCAGCTTCGGACCGGACAGGGTCGTAAACACCATATATTTT CASSFGPDRVVNTIYF
TRBJ2-3 - TRBV9 - 13 TGTGCCAGCAGCTCCCATAGCACAGATACGCAGTATTTT CASSSHSTDTQYF
TRBJ2-3 - TRBV5-1 - 15 TGCGCCAGCAGCTTGGGGGCAGGGAGCACAGATACGCAGTATTTT CASSLGAGSTDTQYF
TRBJ1-1 - TRBV11-1 - 13 TGTGCCAGCAGCTTAACCCCAGGGGTTGAAGCTTTCTTT CASSLTPGVEAFF